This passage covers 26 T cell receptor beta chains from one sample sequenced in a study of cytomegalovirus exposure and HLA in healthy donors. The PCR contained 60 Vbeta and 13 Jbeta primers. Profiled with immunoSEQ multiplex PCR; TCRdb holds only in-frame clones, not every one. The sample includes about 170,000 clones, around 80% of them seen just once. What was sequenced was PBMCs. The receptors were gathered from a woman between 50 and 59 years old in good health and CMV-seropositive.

In DNA, the CDR3 is TGTGCCAGCTCACCGCCGGGACTAGCGGGGACCGGGGAGCTGTTTTTT. This encodes CASSPPGLAGTGELFF. The chain employs TRBV18 and TRBJ2-2; 13 nucleotides match TRBD2. The CDR3 is 16 residues long. With V trimmed by 3 bases and J by 5 bases, 3 bases remained unmatched. Looked up from germline, CDR1 is KGHSH and CDR2 is LQKENI. Looking up the rest from reference TRBV18 and TRBJ2-2 gives the full variable domain: NAGVMQNPRHLVRRRGQEARLRCSPMKGHSHVYWYRQLPEEGLKFMVYLQKENIIDESGMPKERFSAEFPKEGPSILRIQQVVRGDSAAYFCASSPPGLAGTGELFFGEGSRLTVL.

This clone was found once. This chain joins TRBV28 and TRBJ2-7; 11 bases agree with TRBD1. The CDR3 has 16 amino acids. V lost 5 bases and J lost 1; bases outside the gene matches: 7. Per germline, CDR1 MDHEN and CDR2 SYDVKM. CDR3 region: CASSDGTGGLSYEQYF. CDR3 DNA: TGTGCCAGCAGTGACGGGACAGGGGGTTTGTCCTACGAGCAGTACTTC. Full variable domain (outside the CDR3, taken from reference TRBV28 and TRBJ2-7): DVKVTQSSRYLVKRTGEKVFLECVQDMDHENMFWYRQDPGLGLRLIYFSYDVKMKEKGDIPEGYSVSREKKERFSLILESASTNQTSMYLCASSDGTGGLSYEQYFGPGTRLTVT.

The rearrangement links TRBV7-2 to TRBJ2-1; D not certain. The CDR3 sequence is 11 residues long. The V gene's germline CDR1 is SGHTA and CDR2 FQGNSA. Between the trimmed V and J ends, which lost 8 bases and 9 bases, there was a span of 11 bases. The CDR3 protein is CASLTNVEQFF. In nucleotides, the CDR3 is TGTGCCAGCCTTACTAATGTTGAGCAGTTCTTC.

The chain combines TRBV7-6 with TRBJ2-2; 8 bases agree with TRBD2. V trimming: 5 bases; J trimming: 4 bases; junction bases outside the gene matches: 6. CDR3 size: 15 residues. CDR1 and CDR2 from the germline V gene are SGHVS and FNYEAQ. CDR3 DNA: TGTGCCAGCAGCCCGGGGGGGGCGAGCACCGGGGAGCTGTTTTTT. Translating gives CASSPGGASTGELFF.

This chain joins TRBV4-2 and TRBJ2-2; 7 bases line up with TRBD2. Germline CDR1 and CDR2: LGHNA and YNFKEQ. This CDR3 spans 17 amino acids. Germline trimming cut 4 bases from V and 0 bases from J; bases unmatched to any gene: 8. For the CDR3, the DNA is TGTGCCAGCAGCCGCTTGGGGGGGAGGACGAACACCGGGGAGCTGTTTTTT. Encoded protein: CASSRLGGRTNTGELFF.

The CDR3 DNA reads TGTGCCAGCAGCTACGACAGGCCCAGCTACGAGCAGTACTTC. Protein product: CASSYDRPSYEQYF. The chain employs TRBV7-2 and TRBJ2-7, with D possibly TRBD1 on 6 matching bases. CDR3 length equals 14 residues. Germline CDR1 SGHTA, CDR2 FQGNSA. Deletions cut 4 bases from V and 3 bases from J, with 13 bases between.

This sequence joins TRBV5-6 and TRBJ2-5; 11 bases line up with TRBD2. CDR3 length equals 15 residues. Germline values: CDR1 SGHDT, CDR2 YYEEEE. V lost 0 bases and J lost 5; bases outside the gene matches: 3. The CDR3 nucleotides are TGTGCCAGCAGCTTGGTGGCTAGCGGGAGGGAGACCCAGTACTTC. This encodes CASSLVASGRETQYF. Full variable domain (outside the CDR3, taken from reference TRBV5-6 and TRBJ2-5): DAGVTQSPTHLIKTRGQQVTLRCSPKSGHDTVSWYQQALGQGPQFIFQYYEEEERQRGNFPDRFSGHQFPNYSSELNVNALLLGDSALYLCASSLVASGRETQYFGPGTRLLVL.

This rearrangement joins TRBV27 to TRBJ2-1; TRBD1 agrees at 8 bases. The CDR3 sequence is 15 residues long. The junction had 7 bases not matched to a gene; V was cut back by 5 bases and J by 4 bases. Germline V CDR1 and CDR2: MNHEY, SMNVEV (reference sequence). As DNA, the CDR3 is TGTGCCAGCAGTCGCGAGGGACAGGAATACAATGAGCAGTTCTTC. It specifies CASSREGQEYNEQFF.

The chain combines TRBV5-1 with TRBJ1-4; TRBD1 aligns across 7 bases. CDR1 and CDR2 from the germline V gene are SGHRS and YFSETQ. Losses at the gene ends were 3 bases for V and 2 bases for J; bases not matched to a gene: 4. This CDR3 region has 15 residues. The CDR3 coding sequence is TGCGCCAGCAGCTCCTCGACAGGGACTAATGAAAAACTGTTTTTT. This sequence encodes CASSSSTGTNEKLFF.

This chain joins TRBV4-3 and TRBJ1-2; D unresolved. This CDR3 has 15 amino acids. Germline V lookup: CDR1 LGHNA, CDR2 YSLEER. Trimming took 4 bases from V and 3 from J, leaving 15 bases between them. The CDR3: CASSPEGADHYGYTF. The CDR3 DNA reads TGCGCCAGCAGCCCGGAGGGCGCAGATCACTATGGCTACACCTTC.

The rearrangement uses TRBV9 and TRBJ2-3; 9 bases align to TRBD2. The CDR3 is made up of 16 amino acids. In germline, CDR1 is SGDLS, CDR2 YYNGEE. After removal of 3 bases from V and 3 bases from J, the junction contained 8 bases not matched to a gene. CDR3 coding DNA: TGTGCCAGCAGCGCTGTAGCGGGAGTTGCGACAGATACGCAGTATTTT. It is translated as CASSAVAGVATDTQYF.

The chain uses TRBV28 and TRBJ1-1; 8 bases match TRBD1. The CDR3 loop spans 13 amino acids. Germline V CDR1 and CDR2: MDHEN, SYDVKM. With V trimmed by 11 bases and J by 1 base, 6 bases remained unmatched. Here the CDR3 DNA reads TGTGCCGGCTTAGACAGGGGGAACACTGAAGCTTTCTTT. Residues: CAGLDRGNTEAFF. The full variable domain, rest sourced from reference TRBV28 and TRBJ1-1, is DVKVTQSSRYLVKRTGEKVFLECVQDMDHENMFWYRQDPGLGLRLIYFSYDVKMKEKGDIPEGYSVSREKKERFSLILESASTNQTSMYLCAGLDRGNTEAFFGQGTRLTVV.

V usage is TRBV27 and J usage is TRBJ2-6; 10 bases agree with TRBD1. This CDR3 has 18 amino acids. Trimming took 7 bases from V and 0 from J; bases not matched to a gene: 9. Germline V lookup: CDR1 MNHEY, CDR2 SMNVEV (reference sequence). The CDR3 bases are TGTGCCAGCAATCCCGGGACAGGGGACATCTCTGGGGCCAACGTCCTGACTTTC. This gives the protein CASNPGTGDISGANVLTF.

CDR3: CASSVGDRGYEQYF. The CDR3 DNA reads as TGTGCCAGCAGCGTGGGGGACAGGGGTTACGAGCAGTACTTC. V gene TRBV9 combines with J gene TRBJ2-7; 10 bases map to TRBD1. V lost 2 bases, J lost 4 bases, and 3 bases stayed unmatched. In germline, CDR1 is SGDLS, CDR2 YYNGEE. The CDR3 extends over 14 amino acids. Supplemented by reference TRBV9 and TRBJ2-7, the full variable domain reads DSGVTQTPKHLITATGQRVTLRCSPRSGDLSVYWYQQSLDQGLQFLIQYYNGEERAKGNILERFSAQQFPDLHSELNLSSLELGDSALYFCASSVGDRGYEQYFGPGTRLTVT.

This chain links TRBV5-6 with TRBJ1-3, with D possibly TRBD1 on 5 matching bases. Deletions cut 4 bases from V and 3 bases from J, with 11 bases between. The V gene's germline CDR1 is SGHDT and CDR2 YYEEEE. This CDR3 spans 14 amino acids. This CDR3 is CASSPDRSGNTIYF. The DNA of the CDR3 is TGTGCCAGCAGCCCCGACAGAAGTGGAAACACCATATATTTT.

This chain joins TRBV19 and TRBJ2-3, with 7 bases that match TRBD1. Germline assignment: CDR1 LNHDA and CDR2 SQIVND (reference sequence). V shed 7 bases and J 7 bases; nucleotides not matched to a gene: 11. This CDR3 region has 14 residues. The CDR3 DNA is TGTGCCAGTAATCACCGGGACAGAAAAAATACGCAGTATTTT. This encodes CASNHRDRKNTQYF.

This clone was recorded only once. This chain's CDR3 is CASRGQTTISYNEQFF. CDR3 in DNA: TGTGCCAGCAGGGGACAGACCACTATCTCCTACAATGAGCAGTTCTTC. The rearrangement links TRBV7-3 to TRBJ2-1; 7 bases fit TRBD1. With V trimmed by 6 bases and J by 0 bases, 8 bases remained unmatched. Germline values: CDR1 SGHTA, CDR2 FQGTGA. This CDR3 region has 16 residues.

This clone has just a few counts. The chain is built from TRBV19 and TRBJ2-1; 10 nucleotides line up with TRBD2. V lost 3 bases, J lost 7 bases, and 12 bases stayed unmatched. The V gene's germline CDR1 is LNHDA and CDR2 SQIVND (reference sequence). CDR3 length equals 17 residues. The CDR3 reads CASSIEALAGVGNEQFF. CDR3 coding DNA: TGTGCCAGTAGTATCGAAGCCCTAGCGGGAGTGGGGAATGAGCAGTTCTTC.

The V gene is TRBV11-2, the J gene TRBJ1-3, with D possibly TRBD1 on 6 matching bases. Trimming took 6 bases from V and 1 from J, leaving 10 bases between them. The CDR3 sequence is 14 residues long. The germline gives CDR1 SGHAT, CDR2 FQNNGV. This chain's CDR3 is CASRIRGSGNTIYF. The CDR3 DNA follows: TGTGCCAGCAGAATTAGGGGGTCTGGAAACACCATATATTTT.

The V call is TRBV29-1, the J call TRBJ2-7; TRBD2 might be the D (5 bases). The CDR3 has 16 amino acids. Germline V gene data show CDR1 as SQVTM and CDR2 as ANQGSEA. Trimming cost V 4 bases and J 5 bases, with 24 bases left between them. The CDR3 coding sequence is TGCAGCGTTGGATGGGAACGGCGGGCGGCGTGGGACGAGCAGTACTTC. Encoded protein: CSVGWERRAAWDEQYF.

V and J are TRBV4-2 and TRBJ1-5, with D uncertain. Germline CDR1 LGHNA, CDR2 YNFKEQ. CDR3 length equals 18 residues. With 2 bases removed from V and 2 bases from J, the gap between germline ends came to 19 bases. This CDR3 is CASSQTFERIGGNQPQHF. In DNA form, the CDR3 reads TGTGCCAGCAGCCAAACCTTCGAGAGGATCGGGGGCAATCAGCCCCAGCATTTT.

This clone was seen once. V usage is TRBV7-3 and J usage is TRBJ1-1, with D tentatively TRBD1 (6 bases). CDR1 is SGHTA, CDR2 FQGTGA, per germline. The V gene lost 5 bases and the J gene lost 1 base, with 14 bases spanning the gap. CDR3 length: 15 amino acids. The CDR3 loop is CASSTAGTPNTEAFF. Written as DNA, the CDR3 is TGTGCCAGCAGCACCGCCGGGACACCGAACACTGAAGCTTTCTTT.

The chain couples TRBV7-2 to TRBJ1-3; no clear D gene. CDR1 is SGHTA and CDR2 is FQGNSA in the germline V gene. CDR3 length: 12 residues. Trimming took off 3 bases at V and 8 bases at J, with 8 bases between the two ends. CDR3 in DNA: TGTGCCAGCAGCTTGTTCCGAGACACCATATATTTT. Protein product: CASSLFRDTIYF.

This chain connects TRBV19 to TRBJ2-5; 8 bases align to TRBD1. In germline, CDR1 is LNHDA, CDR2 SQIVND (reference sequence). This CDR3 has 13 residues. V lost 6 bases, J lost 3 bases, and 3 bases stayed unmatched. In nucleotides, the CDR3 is TGTGCCAGTAGGCTGGACAGGGAAGAGACCCAGTACTTC. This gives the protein CASRLDREETQYF.

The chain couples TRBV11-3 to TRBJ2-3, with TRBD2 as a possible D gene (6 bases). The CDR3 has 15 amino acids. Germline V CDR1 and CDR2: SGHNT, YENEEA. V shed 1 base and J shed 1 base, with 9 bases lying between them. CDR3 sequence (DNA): TGTGCCAGCAGCTTAGGGGGACTCCGCACAGATACGCAGTATTTT. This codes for CASSLGGLRTDTQYF.

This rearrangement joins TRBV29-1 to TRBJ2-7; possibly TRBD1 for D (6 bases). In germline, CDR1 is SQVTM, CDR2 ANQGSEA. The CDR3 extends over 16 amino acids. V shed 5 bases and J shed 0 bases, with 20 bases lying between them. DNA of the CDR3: TGCAGCGTTTGGGTATCTCCAGGGGCCCTCTCCTACGAGCAGTACTTC. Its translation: CSVWVSPGALSYEQYF.